The 25 T cell receptor beta chains in this list originate from one sample, sequenced in a study of tumor-infiltrating lymphocytes in primary liver carcinoma. Starting from around 500 ng of total RNA, TCR beta cDNA was produced with a primer in the constant region. Three nested multiplex PCR rounds of slightly modified ARM-PCR generated TCR beta libraries. For roughly 11 cycles apiece, the opening two PCR rounds ran with TRBV1-TRBV30 forward primers and a C-beta reverse primer. TCRdb called the multiplex PCR reads again in MiXCR, with one record for every CDR3 protein. The sample includes some 22,000 distinct CDR3 sequences, approximately 80% seen only once; the top ten take roughly 35%. Joint extraction of RNA and DNA used 20-30 mg of bulk tissue that was unsorted. Sequencing used liver tumor tissue from sampling region 5. Indicated subset: tumor region T5, tumor centre. The origin of the receptors is a woman younger than 45 with primary liver carcinoma and hepatitis B virus infection.

This clonotype showed up just once. The missing conserved phenylalanine or tryptophan at the end of this CDR3 makes a read error likely. It is unclear where the CDR3 begins or ends on the DNA, so no DNA is shown, and the CDR3 is as TCRdb lists it. The chain has TRBV5-1 and TRBJ2-3; the D call of TRBD2 is as the table states it, not checked on the DNA. Germline lookup yields CDR1 SGHRS and CDR2 YFSETQ. Both ends counted, the CDR3 spans 17 residues. CDR3 in amino acids: CASSFGTSDPSTDTQYL.

The chain links TRBV28 to TRBJ2-1; weak D call: TRBD2 (5 bases). CDR1 is MDHEN and CDR2 is SYDVKM in the germline V gene. Trimming left V 8 bases short and J 16 bases short, with 24 bases between. The CDR3 is made up of 13 amino acids. The CDR3 sequence: CASQYGIYNEHFF. In DNA form, the CDR3 reads TGTGCCAGCCAATACGGGATCTACAATGAACACTTCTTC.

On this clonotype itself: A much larger clone lies a single base off, so this may be a read error. This rearrangement joins TRBV4-2 to TRBJ2-5, with TRBD2 matching 12 bases. This CDR3 is built from 18 residues. Germline CDR1 reads LGHNA; CDR2 reads YNFKEQ. The CDR3 is CASNQELAGGRYQETQYF. The CDR3 DNA reads TGTGCCAGCAACCAAGAACTAGCGGGGGGCCGGTACCAAGAGACCCAGTACTTC.

In this sample, this clonotype turned up many times. The chain joins TRBV20-1 to TRBJ2-7; 9 positions agree with TRBD2. CDR3 length: 14 residues. The V gene end was trimmed by 0 bases and the J gene end by 4 bases; junction bases not matched to a gene: 4. Germline-derived CDR1 and CDR2 are DFQATT and SNEGSKA (reference sequence). Here the CDR3 reads CSAREGRGGYEQYF. In DNA form, the CDR3 reads TGCAGTGCTAGAGAAGGGCGGGGGGGGTACGAGCAGTACTTC.

Comments on this clonotype: A clone one base away is much larger, so this may be a read error. This sequence joins TRBV28 and TRBJ2-7; D is perhaps TRBD1 (6 bases). The V gene's germline CDR1 is MDHEN and CDR2 SYDVKM. The CDR3 contains 15 residues. The CDR3 reads CTSNLHPQGFYEQYF. In nucleotides, the CDR3 is TGTACCAGCAATTTGCACCCCCAGGGGTTTTACGAGCAGTACTTC.

This clonotype was counted once. Mismatch with germline at one junction end may stem from a read error. The DNA for the CDR3 is TGTGCCAGCAGCTCGGGGAATGGGCGATGCACAGATACGCAGTATTTC. Translated, it gives CASSSGNGRCTDTQYF. The gene calls are TRBV11-3 and TRBJ2-3; the D gene is possibly TRBD2 (5 bases). Germline V CDR1 and CDR2: SGHNT, YENEEA. The CDR3 loop spans 16 amino acids. The full variable domain, its missing parts supplied by reference TRBV11-3 and TRBJ2-3, is EAGVVQSPRYKIIEKKQPVAFWCNPISGHNTLYWYLQNLGQGPELLIRYENEEAVDDSQLPKDRFSAERLKGVDSTLKIQPAELGDSAVYLCASSSGNGRCTDTQYFGPGTRLTVL.

This clonotype was counted many times. The CDR3 spells CASSESRREAFF. In nucleotides, the CDR3 is TGTGCCAGCAGTGAATCTCGTCGGGAAGCTTTCTTT. The chain couples TRBV6-1 to TRBJ1-1, with no clear D. The germline gives CDR1 MNHNS, CDR2 SASEGT. V dropped 2 bases and J dropped 8 bases, with 9 bases sitting between them. The CDR3 runs 12 residues.

This clonotype has only one observation. Sequence at one end of the junction differs from germline and may be a read error. J is TRBJ2-6 and V is TRBV5-8; tentatively, D is TRBD2 (5 bases). CDR1 SGHTS and CDR2 YDEGEE come from the germline V gene. CDR3 length equals 16 residues. The CDR3 DNA is TGTGCCAGCACCATGGCGGGCTTCTCTGAGGCCAACGTCCTGACTTTC. This encodes CASTMAGFSEANVLTF.

The chain recombines TRBV7-8 with TRBJ1-5, with D uncertain. V was trimmed by 2 bases and J by 11 bases, leaving 19 bases between them. Germline CDR1 reads SGHVS; CDR2 reads FQNEAQ. This CDR3 has 15 residues. The CDR3 is CASSLLGTVGKSQHF. CDR3 DNA sequence: TGTGCCAGCAGCTTACTTGGAACAGTGGGCAAGTCCCAGCATTTT.

Worth noting for this clonotype: One end of the junction varies from germline; a read error may be responsible. The chain is built from TRBV28 and TRBJ2-1, with D hard to call. CDR3 length: 14 residues. Germline CDR1 and CDR2: MDHEN and SYDVKM. CDR3 in amino acids: CASRKVSSYNEQFF. CDR3 DNA sequence: TGTGCCAGCAGGAAGGTGAGCTCCTACAATGAACAGTTCTTC.

This clonotype appeared a few times. J is TRBJ2-2 and V is TRBV6-5, with 8 bases lining up with TRBD1. Trimming took 9 bases from V and 4 from J; bases not matched to a gene: 7. CDR3 length: 14 amino acids. Germline V CDR1 and CDR2: MNHEY, SVGAGI. The CDR3 protein is CASPRTGFTGELFF. CDR3 coding DNA: TGTGCCAGTCCGCGGACAGGGTTCACCGGGGAGCTGTTTTTT.

This clonotype has more than one count but fewer than ten. The V call is TRBV5-6, the J call TRBJ2-2, with D perhaps TRBD2 (7 bases). Germline V lookup: CDR1 SGHDT, CDR2 YYEEEE. V gave up 3 bases and J gave up 16 bases, with 25 bases separating them. The CDR3 covers 15 residues. The CDR3 DNA follows: TGTGCCAGCAGCTCGGCACCCAGAGTCACCGGGGGGCCGTTTTTT. Residues: CASSSAPRVTGGPFF.

This clonotype is a singleton in its sample. The germline gene is not matched at one end of the junction; a read error may be the cause. The chain links TRBV6-1 to TRBJ1-2; D unclear. Germline V CDR1 and CDR2: MNHNS, SASEGT. This CDR3 is 18 amino acids long. The CDR3 DNA follows: TGTGCCAGCAGAGAACGGTTCCTGGCTCTTAGATCTAACTATGGCTACATCTTC. Protein: CASRERFLALRSNYGYIF.

This clonotype came up once. Lacking the conserved final phenylalanine or tryptophan, this CDR3 likely reflects a read error. This rearrangement joins TRBV19 to TRBJ2-1; D is uncertain. Germline V CDR1 and CDR2: LNHDA, SQIVND (reference sequence). The CDR3 contains 11 residues. CDR3 nucleotides: TGTGTCACGTCTAGTTGGGATGAGCAGTTCATC. It specifies CVTSSWDEQFI.

This clonotype was seen only a few times. A single base separates this from a much larger clone, so it may be a read error. The chain is built from TRBV14 and TRBJ2-7, with D possibly being TRBD2 (5 bases). CDR3 size: 13 residues. The germline V gene encodes CDR1 SGHDN and CDR2 FVKESK. CDR3 residues: CVSSQVLGYEQHF. For the CDR3, the DNA is TGTGTCAGCAGCCAAGTACTAGGGTACGAGCAGCACTTC.

This clonotype was recorded a few times. V gene TRBV20-1 combines with J gene TRBJ2-6; D unresolved. Germline V gene data show CDR1 as DFQATT and CDR2 as SNEGSKA (reference sequence). This CDR3 spans 16 amino acids. V shed 2 bases and J shed 4 bases, with 15 bases lying between them. CDR3 nucleotide sequence: TGCAGTGCTAGACCAGGATTCTTGGCAGGGGCCAACGTCCTGACTTTC. Translated: CSARPGFLAGANVLTF.

V gene TRBV5-1 combines with J gene TRBJ2-3; 10 bases are shared with TRBD2. CDR3 length: 14 residues. Germline V gene sequence: CDR1 SGHRS, CDR2 YFSETQ. The V gene end was trimmed by 5 bases and the J gene end by 6 bases; junction bases not matched to a gene: 6. The CDR3 sequence is CASSSSGGEDTQYF. For the CDR3, the DNA is TGCGCCAGCAGTTCGAGCGGGGGGGAGGATACGCAGTATTTT.

A note on this clonotype: A junction end diverges from the germline sequence, so it may reflect a read error. This CDR3 is CASTSGLAGDAQYF. CDR3 nucleotides: TGTGCCTCAACCTCCGGACTAGCGGGAGATGCGCAGTATTTT. The chain has TRBV10-3 and TRBJ2-3, with 13 positions matching TRBD2. The CDR3 spans 14 residues. CDR1 is ENHRY and CDR2 is SYGVKD in the germline V gene.

The chain recombines TRBV11-2 with TRBJ2-5, with a weak D call TRBD2 (6 bases). The germline V gene encodes CDR1 SGHAT and CDR2 FQNNGV. The V end was cut by 10 bases, the J end by 7 bases, with 22 bases between. This CDR3 contains 14 residues. The CDR3 spells CAICRDTSWATQYF. The CDR3 DNA sequence: TGTGCCATCTGCCGTGATACTAGCTGGGCGACCCAGTACTTC.

For this clonotype: A much more abundant neighbour one base away suggests this may be a read error. The V gene is TRBV28, the J gene TRBJ2-7; TRBD2 might be the D (6 bases). CDR3 length: 14 residues. CDR1 is MDHEN and CDR2 is SYDVKM in the germline V gene. The CDR3 sequence is CASSLMEGSAERYF. The CDR3 DNA reads TGTGCCAGCAGTTTAATGGAGGGGTCCGCCGAGCGGTACTTC.

Comments on this clonotype: The CDR3 ends on some other residue instead of the conserved phenylalanine or tryptophan, so this is likely a read error. The chain employs TRBV6-4 and TRBJ2-7; no clear D gene. The germline V and J ends were trimmed by 8 bases and 2 bases, with 13 bases remaining between them. CDR3 length: 13 amino acids. Germline assignment: CDR1 MRHNA and CDR2 SNTAGT. In nucleotides, the CDR3 is TGTGCCAGCGAGACATGGTCCCCCTACGAGCAGTACCTC. Protein product: CASETWSPYEQYL.

The sample holds a few counts of this clonotype. The genes are TRBV5-4 and TRBJ2-7; D uncertain. From germline, CDR1 is SGHNT and CDR2 YYREEE (reference sequence). Trimming left V 0 bases short and J 4 bases short, with 5 bases between. The CDR3 loop spans 12 amino acids. CDR3 sequence reads: CASSLERYEQYF. In DNA form, the CDR3 reads TGTGCCAGCAGCTTGGAACGGTACGAGCAGTACTTC.

As to this clonotype: At one end the junction does not follow the germline gene, possibly because of a read error. The V gene is TRBV6-5, the J gene TRBJ2-5; the match to TRBD1 covers 7 bases. Germline V gene lookup returns CDR1 MNHEY and CDR2 SVGAGI. The CDR3 extends over 13 amino acids. This chain's CDR3 is CASGTDRGLTEYF. The CDR3 bases are TGTGCCAGCGGTACCGATAGGGGGCTGACCGAGTACTTC.

Regarding this clonotype: One junction end does not reproduce the germline sequence, and a read error may be involved. The chain couples TRBV7-8 to TRBJ2-2; 7 bases line up with TRBD2. Germline CDR1 reads SGHVS; CDR2 reads FQNEAQ. The CDR3 extends over 16 amino acids. The CDR3 spells CASRLGRRENIGELFF. The CDR3 coding sequence is TGTGCCAGTAGATTAGGGCGGCGGGAGAACATCGGGGAGCTGTTTTTT.

This clonotype was seen a single time. This chain joins TRBV11-2 and TRBJ2-7; TRBD2 agrees at 7 bases. Germline lookup yields CDR1 SGHAT and CDR2 FQNNGV. Trimming removed 7 bases from V and 13 bases from J; junction bases left unmatched: 16. There are 13 residues in the CDR3. Here the CDR3 reads CASILSSGYEEYF. CDR3 DNA: TGTGCCAGCATCCTGTCTAGCGGATACGAGGAATACTTC.